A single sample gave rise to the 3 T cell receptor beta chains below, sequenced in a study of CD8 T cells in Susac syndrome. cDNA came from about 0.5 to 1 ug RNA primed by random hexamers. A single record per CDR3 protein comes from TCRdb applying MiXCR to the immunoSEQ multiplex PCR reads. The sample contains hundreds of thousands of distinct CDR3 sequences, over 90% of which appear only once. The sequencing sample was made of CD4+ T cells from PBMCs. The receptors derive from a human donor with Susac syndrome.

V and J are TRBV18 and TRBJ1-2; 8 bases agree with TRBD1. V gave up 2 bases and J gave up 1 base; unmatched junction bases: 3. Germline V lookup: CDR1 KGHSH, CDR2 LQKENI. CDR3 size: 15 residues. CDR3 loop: CASSPGTGYNYGYTF. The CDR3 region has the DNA TGTGCCAGCTCACCAGGGACAGGATATAACTATGGCTACACCTTC.

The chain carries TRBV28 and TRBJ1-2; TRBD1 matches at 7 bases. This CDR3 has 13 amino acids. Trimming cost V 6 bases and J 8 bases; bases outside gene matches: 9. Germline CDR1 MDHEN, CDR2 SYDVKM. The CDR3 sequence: CASRRTGSGGYTF. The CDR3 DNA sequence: TGTGCCAGCAGGCGGACAGGATCAGGAGGCTACACCTTC.

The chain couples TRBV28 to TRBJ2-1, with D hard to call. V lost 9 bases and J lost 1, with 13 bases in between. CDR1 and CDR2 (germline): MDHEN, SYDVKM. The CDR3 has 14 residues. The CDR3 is CASLPTKSYNEQFF. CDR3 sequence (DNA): TGTGCCAGTCTCCCCACTAAGTCCTACAATGAGCAGTTCTTC.